This T cell receptor beta chain appears in the sequencing data of a study of blood T cells in healthy people across ages. Each donor supplied approximately 10 milliliters of peripheral blood. Germline assignment: CDR1 SGDLS and CDR2 YYNGEE. This CDR3 has 13 amino acids. Alongside a J-beta primer mix, a sample-barcoded 5' primer served in a second PCR lasting about 7 to 12 cycles. One entry per CDR3 protein, called by TCRdb with MiXCR from the 5' RACE reads. The sample has about 780,000 distinct CDR3 sequences, 62% seen once. Sequencing used blood. The rearrangement joins TRBV9 to TRBJ2-4; 9 nucleotides match TRBD1. The DNA end lines up better with TRBJ2-7; the J call may be wrong. This TCR derives from a man aged 30-40 years in good health. CDR3 DNA sequence: TGTGCCAGCAGCGTAGGGGGACAGGGCGAGCAGTACTTC. This gives the protein CASSVGGQGEQYF.